The 24 T cell receptor beta chains listed next were all sequenced from one sample in a study of CD8 T cells in Susac syndrome. Reverse transcription of about 0.5 to 1 ug RNA used random hexamers. Each CDR3 protein gets one entry after TCRdb re-called the immunoSEQ multiplex PCR reads with MiXCR. The data show some 80,000 distinct CDR3 sequences, about 94% seen once. The material sequenced was CD8+ T cells from PBMCs. Receptors were obtained from a human donor in good health.

The V and J genes are TRBV7-9 and TRBJ2-1; D remains ambiguous. The V gene lost 3 bases and the J gene lost 4 bases, with 10 bases spanning the gap. Germline V gene data show CDR1 as SEHNR and CDR2 as FQNEAQ (reference sequence). The CDR3 runs to 14 residues. The CDR3: CASSFPYGYNEQFF. The CDR3 DNA is TGTGCCAGCAGCTTTCCCTACGGATACAATGAGCAGTTCTTC. The variable domain in full, with the rest retrieved from reference TRBV7-9 and TRBJ2-1, is DTGVSQNPRHKITKRGQNVTFRCDPISEHNRLYWYRQTLGQGPEFLTYFQNEAQLEKSRLLSDRFSAERPKGSFSTLEIQRTEQGDSAMYLCASSFPYGYNEQFFGPGTRLTVL.

The V and J genes are TRBV28 and TRBJ2-6; no clear D. V dropped 7 bases and J dropped 0 bases, with 10 bases sitting between them. The CDR3 sequence is 15 residues long. In germline, CDR1 is MDHEN, CDR2 SYDVKM. For the CDR3, the DNA is TGTGCCAGCAACTTCGGGCCCTCTGGGGCCAACGTCCTGACTTTC. Protein product: CASNFGPSGANVLTF. The variable domain in full, completed from reference TRBV28 and TRBJ2-6, reads DVKVTQSSRYLVKRTGEKVFLECVQDMDHENMFWYRQDPGLGLRLIYFSYDVKMKEKGDIPEGYSVSREKKERFSLILESASTNQTSMYLCASNFGPSGANVLTFGAGSRLTVL.

This clonotype came up a few times. J is TRBJ2-7 and V is TRBV5-1, with no clear D. This CDR3 contains 14 residues. The germline V gene has CDR1 SGHRS and CDR2 YFSETQ. V was trimmed by 0 bases and J by 0 bases, leaving 7 bases between them. CDR3 protein: CASSLGPDSYEQYF. The DNA of the CDR3 is TGCGCCAGCAGCTTGGGGCCAGACTCCTACGAGCAGTACTTC.

The rearrangement uses TRBV10-2 and TRBJ2-3; D might be TRBD2 (6 bases). V shed 6 bases and J shed 4 bases, with 8 bases lying between them. CDR3 length: 12 residues. Germline CDR1 is WSHSY and CDR2 is SAAADI. The CDR3 protein is CASRRLADTQYF. The CDR3 DNA is TGCGCCAGCAGGAGACTAGCAGATACGCAGTATTTT.

The V and J genes are TRBV7-2 and TRBJ2-5; TRBD2 aligns across 7 bases. Trimming took 3 bases from V and 2 from J; bases not matched to a gene: 6. The CDR3 is 15 residues long. CDR1 and CDR2 from the germline V gene are SGHTA and FQGNSA. CDR3 sequence reads: CASSFPSGLQETQYF. The CDR3 DNA sequence: TGTGCCAGCAGCTTCCCTAGCGGACTTCAAGAGACCCAGTACTTC.

V and J are TRBV19 and TRBJ2-3; unclear D gene. This CDR3 comprises 12 residues. The V gene's germline CDR1 is LNHDA and CDR2 SQIVND (reference sequence). V lost 5 bases and J lost 5, with 8 bases in between. The CDR3 region has the DNA TGTGCCAGTAGTCCTGATATAGATACGCAGTATTTT. Translated: CASSPDIDTQYF.

The V and J genes are TRBV20-1 and TRBJ2-1; D not resolved. CDR1 is DFQATT, CDR2 SNEGSKA, per germline (reference sequence). The CDR3 is made up of 13 amino acids. V was shortened by 5 bases and J by 4 bases, with 12 bases between the two germline ends. The CDR3 bases are TGCAGTGCTCCCCTCGCGGCTTACAATGAGCAGTTCTTC. Amino acids: CSAPLAAYNEQFF.

The gene calls are TRBV10-3 and TRBJ2-1, with a possible D match to TRBD1 (6 bases). The CDR3 is made up of 12 amino acids. Germline CDR1 and CDR2: ENHRY and SYGVKD. V dropped 7 bases and J dropped 5 bases, with 9 bases sitting between them. The CDR3 sequence is CAIMTGHNEQFF. The CDR3 bases are TGTGCCATCATGACAGGTCACAATGAGCAGTTCTTC.

In its sample, this clonotype was seen once. The rearrangement links TRBV29-1 to TRBJ1-1; D ambiguous. V was shortened by 8 bases and J by 0 bases, with 7 bases between the two germline ends. The CDR3 runs 11 residues. The V gene's germline CDR1 is SQVTM and CDR2 ANQGSEA. The CDR3 is CSIMMNTEAFF. The DNA of the CDR3 is TGCAGCATAATGATGAACACTGAAGCTTTCTTT.

The rearrangement uses TRBV7-9 and TRBJ2-1; D possibly corresponds to TRBD2 (6 bases). This CDR3 has 12 amino acids. In germline, CDR1 is SEHNR, CDR2 FQNEAQ (reference sequence). The CDR3 DNA follows: TGTGCTTCTACGGGGGCCTACAATGAGCAGTTCTTC. Its protein product is CASTGAYNEQFF.

The chain is built from TRBV27 and TRBJ2-1; D possibly corresponds to TRBD1 (6 bases). From germline, CDR1 is MNHEY and CDR2 SMNVEV (reference sequence). CDR3 length equals 15 residues. Trimming removed 3 bases from V and 8 bases from J, with 17 bases in between. CDR3 sequence: CASSFGTSRWDEQFF. CDR3 bases: TGTGCCAGCAGTTTTGGGACATCCAGATGGGATGAGCAGTTCTTC.

The gene calls are TRBV12-3 or TRBV12-4 and TRBJ2-3, with 8 bases lining up with TRBD1. The CDR3 contains 17 residues. Losses at the gene ends were 4 bases for V and 6 bases for J; bases not matched to a gene: 15. This CDR3 reads CASSSPGQAAFRDTQYF. The CDR3 DNA follows: TGTGCCAGCAGTTCACCGGGACAGGCGGCCTTCAGGGATACGCAGTATTTT.

V gene TRBV6-5 combines with J gene TRBJ2-1; D unresolved. Trimming took off 0 bases at V and 7 bases at J, with 7 bases between the two ends. The CDR3 runs 13 residues. Germline V gene sequence: CDR1 MNHEY, CDR2 SVGAGI. The CDR3 loop is CASSYSVENEQFF. Here the CDR3 DNA reads TGTGCCAGCAGTTACTCGGTCGAGAATGAGCAGTTCTTC.

The V gene is TRBV20-1, the J gene TRBJ1-6; maybe TRBD1 (5 bases). CDR1 is DFQATT and CDR2 is SNEGSKA in the germline V gene (reference sequence). This CDR3 comprises 17 residues. The ends were cut back, 0 bases at V and 4 bases at J, with 16 bases in the middle. CDR3 residues: CSARDRGGHVYNSPLHF. CDR3 DNA: TGCAGTGCTAGAGACCGGGGAGGACATGTATATAATTCACCCCTCCACTTT.

This rearrangement joins TRBV13 to TRBJ2-7; TRBD2 is a possible D gene (5 bases). Germline V gives CDR1 PRHDT, CDR2 FYEKMQ (reference sequence). The CDR3 spans 14 residues. Trimming took off 2 bases at V and 4 bases at J, with 12 bases between the two ends. The chain's CDR3 is CASSLRGNLYEQYF. For the CDR3, the DNA is TGTGCCAGCAGCTTAAGAGGGAATCTATACGAGCAGTACTTC.

The chain has TRBV6-5 and TRBJ2-7, with 9 nucleotides matching TRBD1. V shed 4 bases, J shed 1 base, and the junction held 2 bases outside the gene matches. This CDR3 spans 14 amino acids. In germline, CDR1 is MNHEY, CDR2 SVGAGI. The CDR3 loop reads CASSSGTGSYEQYF. In DNA, the CDR3 is TGTGCCAGCAGTTCCGGGACAGGGTCCTACGAGCAGTACTTC.

The V call is TRBV20-1, the J call TRBJ2-7; 8 nucleotides match TRBD1. Germline lookup yields CDR1 DFQATT and CDR2 SNEGSKA (reference sequence). Trimming took 5 bases from V and 2 from J; bases not matched to a gene: 11. CDR3 length: 15 residues. The CDR3 protein is CSAAPQGAIPYEQYF. The CDR3 region has the DNA TGCAGTGCTGCCCCCCAGGGGGCGATCCCCTACGAGCAGTACTTC.

This clonotype has a single count. V is TRBV24-1 and J is TRBJ2-2, with D possibly matching TRBD2 (6 bases). Trimming removed 10 bases from V and 4 bases from J, with 18 bases in between. This CDR3 contains 15 residues. CDR1 and CDR2 from the germline V gene are KGHDR and SFDVKD. As DNA, the CDR3 is TGTGCCACAGCTCAGGGACTGGACTCCACCGGGGAGCTGTTTTTT. Translating gives CATAQGLDSTGELFF.

This chain connects TRBV12-3 or TRBV12-4 to TRBJ1-3, with 8 bases lining up with TRBD1. The CDR3 is 16 residues long. V was clipped by 3 bases and J by 6 bases; unmatched bases: 10. Here the CDR3 DNA reads TGTGCCAGCAGTTTCCCCTTCAGGGGGCGTGAAAACACCATATATTTT. This codes for CASSFPFRGRENTIYF.

The chain carries TRBV13 and TRBJ1-2; D might be TRBD1 (5 bases). Germline CDR1 and CDR2: PRHDT and FYEKMQ (reference sequence). The CDR3 is made up of 15 amino acids. The V end lost 7 bases, the J end lost 4 bases, and 19 bases lay between the germline ends. CDR3 nucleotides: TGTGCCAGCACCCAGGGTGGACTCGGAGGCTATGGCTACACCTTC. Its protein is CASTQGGLGGYGYTF.

The rearrangement joins TRBV13 to TRBJ1-6; TRBD1 might be the D (6 bases). Germline CDR1 reads PRHDT; CDR2 reads FYEKMQ (reference sequence). V was clipped by 5 bases and J by 9 bases, with 17 bases between them. The CDR3 runs to 15 residues. As DNA, the CDR3 is TGTGCCAGCAGCGCCGTCACAGGGTGGAGTTCACCCCTCCACTTT. It encodes CASSAVTGWSSPLHF.

The chain couples TRBV20-1 to TRBJ2-1; D may be TRBD1 or TRBD2 (5 bases each). The CDR3 totals 8 residues. V lost 1 base and J lost 16, with 5 bases in between. CDR1 is DFQATT, CDR2 SNEGSKA, per germline (reference sequence). The CDR3 DNA sequence: TGCAGTGCTAGAGGGGACTTCTTC. Encoded protein: CSARGDFF.

The chain couples TRBV20-1 to TRBJ2-1; TRBD2 aligns across 13 bases. The CDR3 covers 17 residues. From germline, CDR1 is DFQATT and CDR2 SNEGSKA (reference sequence). The trim removed 0 bases at V and 4 bases at J, leaving 6 bases unmatched. CDR3 loop: CSARDRLLAGGYNEQFF. The CDR3 region has the DNA TGCAGTGCTAGAGATCGATTACTAGCGGGAGGGTACAATGAGCAGTTCTTC.

The genes are TRBV5-6 and TRBJ1-5, with 7 bases matching TRBD1. CDR3 length equals 14 residues. Germline V gene sequence: CDR1 SGHDT, CDR2 YYEEEE. V dropped 2 bases and J dropped 5; count of bases not matched to a gene: 4. DNA of the CDR3: TGTGCCAGCAGCTTAGGACAGGTTGATCAGCCCCAGCATTTT. Protein sequence: CASSLGQVDQPQHF. The full variable domain, with the rest looked up from reference TRBV5-6 and TRBJ1-5, is DAGVTQSPTHLIKTRGQQVTLRCSPKSGHDTVSWYQQALGQGPQFIFQYYEEEERQRGNFPDRFSGHQFPNYSSELNVNALLLGDSALYLCASSLGQVDQPQHFGDGTRLSIL.